At least ten counts were recorded for the clone carrying this T cell receptor beta chain. The sample comes from a study of identical twins. A single record per CDR3 protein comes from TCRdb applying MiXCR to the 5' RACE reads. The sample yields a few hundred thousand distinct CDR3 sequences, approximately 10% seen once. Germline CDR1 LNHNV, CDR2 YYDKDF (reference sequence). CDR3 size: 16 residues. V trimming: 0 bases; J trimming: 3 bases; junction bases outside the gene matches: 6. This sequence was found in a woman aged 50 to 65 in good health. Material: naive T cells sorted from blood. The chain links TRBV15 to TRBJ2-7; 9 nucleotides align to TRBD1. CDR3 amino acids: CATSRDLGQGSYEQYV. The CDR3 DNA is TGTGCCACCAGCAGAGATCTTGGACAGGGGAGCTACGAGCAGTACGTC.